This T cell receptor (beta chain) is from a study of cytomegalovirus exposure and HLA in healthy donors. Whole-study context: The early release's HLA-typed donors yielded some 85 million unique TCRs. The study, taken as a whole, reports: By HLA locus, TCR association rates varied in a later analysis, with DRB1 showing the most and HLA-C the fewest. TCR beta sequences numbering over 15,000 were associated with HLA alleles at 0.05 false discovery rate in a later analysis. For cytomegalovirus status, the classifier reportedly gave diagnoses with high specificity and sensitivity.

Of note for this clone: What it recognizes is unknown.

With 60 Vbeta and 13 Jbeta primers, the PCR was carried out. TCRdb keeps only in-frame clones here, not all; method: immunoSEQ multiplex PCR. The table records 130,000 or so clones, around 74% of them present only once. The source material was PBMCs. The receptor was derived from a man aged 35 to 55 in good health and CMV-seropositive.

The CDR3 bases are TGTGCCATCAGTGAGTCCCACAGGGGCATAGTGAATGAGCAGTTCTTC. It specifies CAISESHRGIVNEQFF. This chain joins TRBV10-3 and TRBJ2-1; 7 positions agree with TRBD1. Germline V gives CDR1 ENHRY, CDR2 SYGVKD. This CDR3 has 16 amino acids. Germline trimming cut 0 bases from V and 7 bases from J; bases unmatched to any gene: 9.